The T cell receptor (beta chain) under discussion was sequenced for a study of T cells in Graves' hyperthyroidism and ophthalmopathy. Many counts were recorded for this clonotype. Using RNA transcripts as the source, TCR beta CDR3 regions were amplified. The primer set for the first-round RT-PCR of the TCR CDR3 was HTBI. TCRdb processed the multiplex PCR reads anew with MiXCR; each CDR3 protein has one entry. The repertoire holds 400,000 to 500,000 distinct CDR3 sequences, roughly 14% seen once, with around 13% in the top ten. The CDR3 sequence is 15 residues long. The V end was cut by 5 bases, the J end by 8 bases, with 19 bases between. The germline gives CDR1 SGHNT, CDR2 YENEEA.

This sequence joins TRBV11-3 and TRBJ2-1; D is possibly TRBD1 (5 bases). This sequence originates from a man aged 18 to 30 with Graves' ophthalmopathy. The specimen sequenced was blood. DNA for the CDR3: TGTGCCAGCAGCCTCGAGAGCAGGGTAATTGATGAGCAGTTCTTC. Its translation: CASSLESRVIDEQFF. The variable domain in full, completed from reference TRBV11-3 and TRBJ2-1, reads EAGVVQSPRYKIIEKKQPVAFWCNPISGHNTLYWYLQNLGQGPELLIRYENEEAVDDSQLPKDRFSAERLKGVDSTLKIQPAELGDSAVYLCASSLESRVIDEQFFGPGTRLTVL.